Listed below are T cell receptor beta chains from one sample, sequenced in a study of blood T cell repertoires in COVID-19. Method: immunoSEQ multiplex PCR; TCRdb's copy keeps in-frame clones and lacks some. The data contain a few hundred thousand clones, approximately 81% of them seen just once; the ten biggest clones take up roughly 3%. Source material: peripheral blood. These receptors originate from a woman between 18 and 29 years old with acute or convalescent COVID-19. CDR3s include the opening cysteine and the closing phenylalanine or tryptophan.

cdr3_length: 14; v_call: TRBV9; cdr3_aa: CASSEGASREKLFF
cdr3_length: 17; v_call: TRBV4-3; cdr3_aa: CASSQSSDYSSGNTIYF
cdr3_length: 14; v_call: TRBV7-2; cdr3_aa: CASSPGLAEETQYF
cdr3_length: 13; v_call: TRBV6-5; cdr3_aa: CASSQTAFYGYTF
cdr3_length: 13; v_call: TRBV6-5; cdr3_aa: CASSIDRVFEQFF
cdr3_length: 13; v_call: TRBV6-5; cdr3_aa: CASTSLGGSPLHF
cdr3_length: 13; v_call: TRBV29-1; cdr3_aa: CSVGTSGYNEQFF
cdr3_length: 16; v_call: TRBV15; cdr3_aa: CATSRAGRATSGPQHF
cdr3_length: 13; v_call: TRBV9; cdr3_aa: CASAESLYSPLHF
cdr3_length: 16; v_call: TRBV14; cdr3_aa: CASSPGSSGLPYEQYF
cdr3_length: 14; v_call: TRBV6-6; cdr3_aa: CASRTGTPYAEQYF
cdr3_length: 13; v_call: TRBV27; cdr3_aa: CASSLGHTYGYTF
cdr3_length: 18; v_call: TRBV10-3; cdr3_aa: CAISVLLGLAAGNTEAFF
cdr3_length: 19; v_call: TRBV5-5; cdr3_aa: CASSPGWAAGSSVNYGYTF
cdr3_length: 15; v_call: TRBV5-6; cdr3_aa: CASSYLGQGNSPLHF
cdr3_length: 14; v_call: TRBV7-9; cdr3_aa: CASSKTSGAYEQYF
cdr3_length: 15; v_call: TRBV7-6; cdr3_aa: CASSDGTRTGNTIYF
cdr3_length: 17; v_call: TRBV6-2/TRBV6-3; cdr3_aa: CASSYDDSGIAYNEQFF
cdr3_length: 15; v_call: TRBV6-5; cdr3_aa: CASNPGVYSNQPQHF
cdr3_length: 14; v_call: TRBV24-1; cdr3_aa: CATSAAGGQETQYF
cdr3_length: 16; v_call: TRBV30; cdr3_aa: CAWSSGGGGGLGEQFF
cdr3_length: 12; v_call: TRBV19; cdr3_aa: CASSLSKETQYF
cdr3_length: 18; v_call: TRBV7-9; cdr3_aa: CASSSTTGKGPTNEKLFF
cdr3_length: 15; v_call: TRBV9; cdr3_aa: CASSVAPTGSGELFF
cdr3_length: 17; v_call: TRBV18; cdr3_aa: CASSPLPGQGAGNTIYF
cdr3_length: 16; v_call: TRBV27; cdr3_aa: CASSLLAGGPTDTQYF
cdr3_length: 14; v_call: TRBV28; cdr3_aa: CATLRGSGLYEQYF
cdr3_length: 17; v_call: TRBV28; cdr3_aa: CASSFAPGVGPNTEAFF
cdr3_length: 13; v_call: TRBV7-8; cdr3_aa: CASSPGGAYGYTF
cdr3_length: 15; v_call: TRBV3-1/TRBV3-2; cdr3_aa: CASSRGQGPGYEQFF
cdr3_length: 15; v_call: TRBV7-2; cdr3_aa: CASSLSLAGGETQYF
cdr3_length: 14; v_call: TRBV6-5; cdr3_aa: CASGRGSVNTEAFF
cdr3_length: 16; v_call: TRBV19; cdr3_aa: CASSPGSSSSGNTIYF
cdr3_length: 15; v_call: TRBV6-5; cdr3_aa: CASRPLGTANTEAFF
cdr3_length: 14; v_call: TRBV19; cdr3_aa: CASSPWTGAYEQYF
cdr3_length: 14; v_call: TRBV6-1; cdr3_aa: CASSENSGNEKLFF
cdr3_length: 15; v_call: TRBV9; cdr3_aa: CASSVGLQAGNTIYF
cdr3_length: 15; v_call: TRBV9; cdr3_aa: CASSVEGTGGDTQYF
cdr3_length: 13; v_call: TRBV7-2; cdr3_aa: CASSLAEREVQFF
cdr3_length: 15; v_call: TRBV6-2/TRBV6-3; cdr3_aa: CASSFSGGSYNEQFF
cdr3_length: 13; v_call: TRBV12-3/TRBV12-4; cdr3_aa: CASRPGGGYGYTF
cdr3_length: 13; v_call: TRBV7-9; cdr3_aa: CASRGLVPYEQYF
cdr3_length: 16; v_call: TRBV27; cdr3_aa: CASSFRGQGADQPQHF
cdr3_length: 16; v_call: TRBV11-2; cdr3_aa: CASSLGRTGANSPLHF
cdr3_length: 15; v_call: TRBV7-9; cdr3_aa: CASSLARGAWDGYTF
cdr3_length: 14; v_call: TRBV28; cdr3_aa: CASTGLAVYNEQFF
cdr3_length: 14; v_call: TRBV19; cdr3_aa: CASSDPGLYNEQFF
cdr3_length: 13; v_call: TRBV4-3; cdr3_aa: CASSQDRSYEQYF